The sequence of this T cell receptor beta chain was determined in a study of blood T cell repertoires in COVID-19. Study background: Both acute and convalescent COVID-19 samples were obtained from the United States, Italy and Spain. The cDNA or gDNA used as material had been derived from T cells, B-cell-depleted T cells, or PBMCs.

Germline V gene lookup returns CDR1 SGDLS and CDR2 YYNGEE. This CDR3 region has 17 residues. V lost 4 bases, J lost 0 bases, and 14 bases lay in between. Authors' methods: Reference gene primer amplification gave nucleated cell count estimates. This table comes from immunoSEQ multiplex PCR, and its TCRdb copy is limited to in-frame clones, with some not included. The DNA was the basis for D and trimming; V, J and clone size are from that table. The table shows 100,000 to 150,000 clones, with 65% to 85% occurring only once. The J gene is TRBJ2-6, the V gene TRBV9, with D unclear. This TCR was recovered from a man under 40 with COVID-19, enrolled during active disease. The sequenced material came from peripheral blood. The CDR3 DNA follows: TGTGCCAGCAGCTCTCCTTCAGGAAGCTCTGGGGCCAACGTCCTGACTTTC. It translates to CASSSPSGSSGANVLTF.